The 30 T cell receptor beta chains in this list originate from one sample, sequenced in a study of shared clonotypes between healthy human individuals. Sequencing used immunoSEQ multiplex PCR; TCRdb keeps in-frame clones, though not all of them. The table has 2 million to 2.5 million clones, approximately 96% seen once; the top ten hold 0.1% to 0.15%. The specimen was naive CD4+ T cells sorted from blood. Indicated subset: CD45RA+ positively selected. The origin of the receptors is a man aged 18 to 29 in good health.

This clone was recorded only once. The V and J genes are TRBV7-9 and TRBJ2-1, with D perhaps matching TRBD2 (5 bases). Germline loops: CDR1 SEHNR, CDR2 FQNEAQ (reference sequence). The CDR3 totals 16 residues. The V end lost 5 bases, the J end lost 5 bases, and 19 bases lay between the germline ends. CDR3 protein: CASSPSGSLGDNEQFF. CDR3 DNA sequence: TGTGCCAGCAGCCCCTCGGGATCCTTAGGTGACAATGAGCAGTTCTTC.

The chain links TRBV5-4 to TRBJ1-1; TRBD1 matches at 7 bases. The CDR3 covers 14 residues. V was pared by 4 bases and J by 1 base, with 4 bases of the junction left unmatched. Germline V CDR1 and CDR2: SGHNT, YYREEE (reference sequence). CDR3 protein: CASSTRGGNTEAFF. The DNA for the CDR3 is TGTGCCAGCAGCACCAGGGGGGGGAACACTGAAGCTTTCTTT.

This sequence joins TRBV15 and TRBJ2-1, with D tentatively TRBD2 (6 bases). Germline values: CDR1 LNHNV, CDR2 YYDKDF (reference sequence). V shed 0 bases and J shed 7 bases, with 10 bases lying between them. There are 14 residues in the CDR3. CDR3 bases: TGTGCCACCAGCAGAGATCAGAGCGGGAATGAGCAGTTCTTC. Translated: CATSRDQSGNEQFF.

The V call is TRBV6-4, the J call TRBJ2-2, with TRBD1 as a possible D gene (5 bases). V gave up 0 bases and J gave up 5 bases, with 13 bases separating them. The CDR3 has 16 residues. Germline V gene lookup returns CDR1 MRHNA and CDR2 SNTAGT. The CDR3 DNA follows: TGTGCCAGCAGTGACTCTGTTCAGGGTTGGACCGGGGAGCTGTTTTTT. Translated: CASSDSVQGWTGELFF.

Concerning this clone itself: The sample has other DNA sequences that encode this CDR3 too. V and J are TRBV7-8 and TRBJ2-3; D is unresolved. V gave up 1 base and J gave up 2 bases, with 10 bases separating them. CDR1 SGHVS and CDR2 FQNEAQ come from the germline V gene. The CDR3 length is 15 residues. In DNA form, the CDR3 reads TGTGCCAGCAGCTTAGAAGGAACACTCACAGATACGCAGTATTTT. Protein sequence: CASSLEGTLTDTQYF.

This rearrangement joins TRBV6-6 to TRBJ2-7, with a weak D call TRBD1 (5 bases). Germline CDR1 is MNHNY and CDR2 is SVGAGI (reference sequence). The CDR3 runs to 13 residues. V gave up 5 bases and J gave up 2 bases, with 10 bases separating them. CDR3 DNA: TGTGCCAGCAGTCGGACACCGGCCTACGAGCAGTACTTC. This encodes CASSRTPAYEQYF.

About this clone: Other nucleotide sequences from this sample produce the same CDR3. The chain joins TRBV5-1 to TRBJ2-3; 10 nucleotides align to TRBD1. The CDR3 is 15 residues long. Germline CDR1 SGHRS, CDR2 YFSETQ. V trimming: 3 bases; J trimming: 3 bases; junction bases outside the gene matches: 4. The CDR3 loop is CASSSGQGGTDTQYF. The CDR3 bases are TGCGCCAGCAGCTCTGGACAGGGGGGGACAGATACGCAGTATTTT.

The rearrangement joins TRBV5-1 to TRBJ1-3; the D is unclear. CDR1 is SGHRS, CDR2 YFSETQ, per germline. The V gene lost 4 bases and the J gene lost 3 bases, with 8 bases spanning the gap. The CDR3 runs 13 residues. The CDR3 nucleotides read TGCGCCAGCAGCCGAAGTATTGGAAACACCATATATTTT. Translation: CASSRSIGNTIYF. Looking up the rest from reference TRBV5-1 and TRBJ1-3 gives the full variable domain: KAGVTQTPRYLIKTRGQQVTLSCSPISGHRSVSWYQQTPGQGLQFLFEYFSETQRNKGNFPGRFSGRQFSNSRSEMNVSTLELGDSALYLCASSRSIGNTIYFGEGSWLTVV.

This chain uses TRBV10-3 with TRBJ2-5, with TRBD2 identical over 9 bases. Trimming removed 2 bases from V and 5 bases from J; junction bases left unmatched: 9. The CDR3 extends over 16 amino acids. Germline V CDR1 and CDR2: ENHRY, SYGVKD. CDR3 region: CAISEQASGDRETQYF. The CDR3 nucleotides read TGTGCCATCAGTGAGCAGGCTAGCGGGGATAGGGAGACCCAGTACTTC.

This clone was found a few times. V is TRBV1 and J is TRBJ1-5. TRBV1 is assigned pseudogene status. The CDR3 is made up of 17 amino acids. This chain's CDR3 is CTSIKRGEVWENQPQHF. The CDR3, as DNA: TGCACCAGCATCAAACGGGGGGAGGTTTGGGAGAATCAGCCCCAGCATTTT.

The rearrangement links TRBV25-1 to TRBJ1-6; D gene unclear. Per the germline V gene, CDR1 is MGHDK and CDR2 is SYGVNS. This CDR3 has 13 residues. The V end was cut by 1 base, the J end by 10 bases, with 8 bases between. This CDR3 reads CASSELWESPLHF. CDR3 bases: TGTGCCAGCAGTGAATTGTGGGAATCACCCCTCCACTTT.

The chain employs TRBV10-3 and TRBJ2-7; 9 positions match TRBD1. CDR1 ENHRY and CDR2 SYGVKD come from the germline V gene. The CDR3 contains 13 residues. The J segment lost 9 bases and the V segment lost 6 bases, leaving 9 bases of the junction unmatched. The CDR3 sequence: CAISDRDREGQYF. For the CDR3, the DNA is TGTGCCATCAGCGACCGGGACAGGGAAGGGCAGTACTTC.

The chain has TRBV9 and TRBJ2-7, with 7 bases identical to TRBD1. CDR1 is SGDLS, CDR2 YYNGEE, per germline. Unmatched junction bases numbered 6, after V lost 3 bases and J lost 0 bases. The CDR3 totals 15 residues. The CDR3 loop reads CASSGDSKFSYEQYF. CDR3 nucleotides: TGTGCCAGCAGCGGGGACAGTAAATTCTCCTACGAGCAGTACTTC.

The chain combines TRBV30 with TRBJ1-1; maybe TRBD1 (6 bases). Trimming removed 8 bases from V and 1 base from J, with 8 bases in between. Looked up from germline, CDR1 is GTSNPN and CDR2 is SVGIG (reference sequence). This CDR3 has 11 residues. The CDR3 coding sequence is TGTGCCGGACAGAGGAACACTGAAGCTTTCTTT. Translated: CAGQRNTEAFF.

V gene TRBV18 combines with J gene TRBJ2-6; D remains unclear. Germline V lookup: CDR1 KGHSH, CDR2 LQKENI. The CDR3 has 15 residues. V lost 3 bases, J lost 0 bases, and 6 bases lay in between. The CDR3 here is CASSPSLSGANVLTF. DNA for the CDR3: TGTGCCAGCTCACCCAGCCTCTCTGGGGCCAACGTCCTGACTTTC.

J is TRBJ1-1 and V is TRBV7-9, with TRBD1 matching over 8 bases. V lost 5 bases to trimming and J lost 6 bases; unmatched junction nucleotides: 8. Germline CDR1 SEHNR, CDR2 FQNEAQ (reference sequence). The CDR3 covers 14 residues. CDR3 loop: CASSRQGSNAEAFF. The CDR3 bases are TGTGCCAGCAGCCGACAGGGGAGTAACGCTGAAGCTTTCTTT.

CDR3 DNA sequence: TGTGCCAGCAGTCCTACCGGGACGATAGCCTACGAGCAGTACTTC. Its protein product is CASSPTGTIAYEQYF. The chain carries TRBV6-5 and TRBJ2-7; D may match TRBD1 or TRBD2 (5 bases each). CDR3 length equals 15 residues. V was trimmed by 5 bases and J by 2 bases, leaving 16 bases between them. From germline, CDR1 is MNHEY and CDR2 SVGAGI.

The V and J genes are TRBV7-3 and TRBJ1-6; D might be TRBD1 (5 bases). In germline, CDR1 is SGHTA, CDR2 FQGTGA. V lost 5 bases to trimming and J lost 10 bases, with 15 bases between them. This CDR3 contains 14 residues. The CDR3 DNA reads TGTGCCAGCAGCCCCCAGGGTGCAAGCTCACCCCTCCACTTT. As protein: CASSPQGASSPLHF.

The chain uses TRBV18 and TRBJ1-1; TRBD1 might be the D (5 bases). The CDR3 has 15 amino acids. In germline, CDR1 is KGHSH, CDR2 LQKENI. The V gene lost 1 base and the J gene lost 9 bases, with 18 bases spanning the gap. The CDR3 loop reads CASSPLSSGTVQAFF. The CDR3 region has the DNA TGTGCCAGCTCACCACTTTCATCGGGGACGGTCCAAGCTTTCTTT.

About this clone itself: The same CDR3 also results from other DNA sequences found in this sample. This sequence joins TRBV7-9 and TRBJ1-6; 8 nucleotides align to TRBD1. V was clipped by 3 bases and J by 7 bases; unmatched bases: 2. Looked up from germline, CDR1 is SEHNR and CDR2 is FQNEAQ (reference sequence). CDR3 length: 14 residues. The CDR3 loop reads CASSLDRDNSPLHF. The CDR3 DNA reads as TGTGCCAGCAGCTTGGACAGGGACAATTCACCCCTCCACTTT. The variable domain in full, completed from reference TRBV7-9 and TRBJ1-6, reads DTGVSQNPRHKITKRGQNVTFRCDPISEHNRLYWYRQTLGQGPEFLTYFQNEAQLEKSRLLSDRFSAERPKGSFSTLEIQRTEQGDSAMYLCASSLDRDNSPLHFGNGTRLTVT.

On this clone: This sample includes further DNA sequences coding for the same CDR3. The chain is built from TRBV10-3 and TRBJ2-7; 8 nucleotides align to TRBD1. The CDR3 sequence is 13 residues long. J gave up 1 base and V 8 bases, and 4 bases lay outside the gene matches. Looked up from germline, CDR1 is ENHRY and CDR2 is SYGVKD. CDR3 coding DNA: TGTGCCATCGGCACAGGGGGATCCTACGAGCAGTACTTC. This codes for CAIGTGGSYEQYF.

This chain uses TRBV5-5 with TRBJ1-5; TRBD1 aligns across 8 bases. The CDR3 spans 16 residues. Germline assignment: CDR1 SGHKS and CDR2 YYEKEE (reference sequence). V lost 1 base and J lost 3; bases outside the gene matches: 6. CDR3 region: CASSLTWTGTNQPQHF. Written as DNA, the CDR3 is TGTGCCAGCAGCTTGACTTGGACAGGGACCAATCAGCCCCAGCATTTT.

The CDR3 DNA reads TGTGCCAGCAGCTTAGGGCTAGGCCGGGAGACCCAGTACTTC. Translation: CASSLGLGRETQYF. The chain couples TRBV11-2 to TRBJ2-5; D is unresolved. This CDR3 is built from 14 residues. Trimming removed 1 base from V and 5 bases from J, with 11 bases in between. Germline assignment: CDR1 SGHAT and CDR2 FQNNGV.

This chain connects TRBV5-1 to TRBJ1-4; no definite D call. With 1 base removed from V and 0 bases from J, the gap between germline ends came to 10 bases. Germline CDR1 is SGHRS and CDR2 is YFSETQ. The CDR3 has 16 amino acids. The CDR3 bases are TGCGCCAGCAGCTTGAACCCCAAGCCAACTAATGAAAAACTGTTTTTT. It encodes CASSLNPKPTNEKLFF.

The table lists this clone with a count of one. The chain couples TRBV28 to TRBJ1-1; D is ambiguous. The V end lost 5 bases, the J end lost 0 bases, and 7 bases lay between the germline ends. The CDR3 length is 13 residues. Looked up from germline, CDR1 is MDHEN and CDR2 is SYDVKM. The CDR3 is CASSPYMNTEAFF. CDR3 sequence (DNA): TGTGCCAGCAGTCCTTATATGAACACTGAAGCTTTCTTT. Drawing the rest from reference TRBV28 and TRBJ1-1, the complete variable domain is DVKVTQSSRYLVKRTGEKVFLECVQDMDHENMFWYRQDPGLGLRLIYFSYDVKMKEKGDIPEGYSVSREKKERFSLILESASTNQTSMYLCASSPYMNTEAFFGQGTRLTVV.

The rearrangement links TRBV27 to TRBJ1-2; D is undetermined. Germline CDR1 MNHEY, CDR2 SMNVEV (reference sequence). The CDR3 covers 13 residues. V gave up 6 bases and J gave up 6 bases, with 14 bases separating them. The CDR3 loop reads CASSPRGIHGYTF. The CDR3 DNA sequence: TGTGCCAGCAGCCCGCGCGGGATCCATGGCTACACCTTC.

Of note for this clone: A much larger clone sits a single nucleotide away, making a read error possible. The chain combines TRBV28 with TRBJ2-7; D might be TRBD1 (5 bases). Germline V gene lookup returns CDR1 MDHEN and CDR2 SYDVKM. Trimming removed 5 bases from V and 3 bases from J, with 8 bases in between. This CDR3 comprises 12 residues. The chain's CDR3 is CASSPQGYEQYF. CDR3 coding DNA: TGTGCCAGCAGTCCTCAGGGCTACGAGCAGTACTTC.

The chain is built from TRBV5-6 and TRBJ1-3; possibly TRBD1 for D (5 bases). Germline V gene data show CDR1 as SGHDT and CDR2 as YYEEEE. V dropped 3 bases and J dropped 3 bases, with 7 bases sitting between them. The CDR3 consists of 13 residues. The CDR3 DNA reads TGTGCCAGCAGCTGGGACCTTGGAAACACCATATATTTT. Encoded protein: CASSWDLGNTIYF.

The chain uses TRBV6-1 and TRBJ1-4; the D gene is possibly TRBD1 (6 bases). The ends were cut back, 7 bases at V and 5 bases at J, with 14 bases in the middle. The CDR3 contains 14 residues. The V gene's germline CDR1 is MNHNS and CDR2 SASEGT. The CDR3 is CASTWTETNEKLFF. The CDR3, as DNA: TGTGCCAGCACTTGGACAGAGACGAATGAAAAACTGTTTTTT.

The chain couples TRBV5-4 to TRBJ2-1; D is unclear. The CDR3 covers 16 residues. Germline V lookup: CDR1 SGHNT, CDR2 YYREEE (reference sequence). The V gene lost 0 bases and the J gene lost 0 bases, with 10 bases spanning the gap. In nucleotides, the CDR3 is TGTGCCAGCAGCTTGGTTGGCACGCCCTCCTACAATGAGCAGTTCTTC. This codes for CASSLVGTPSYNEQFF.